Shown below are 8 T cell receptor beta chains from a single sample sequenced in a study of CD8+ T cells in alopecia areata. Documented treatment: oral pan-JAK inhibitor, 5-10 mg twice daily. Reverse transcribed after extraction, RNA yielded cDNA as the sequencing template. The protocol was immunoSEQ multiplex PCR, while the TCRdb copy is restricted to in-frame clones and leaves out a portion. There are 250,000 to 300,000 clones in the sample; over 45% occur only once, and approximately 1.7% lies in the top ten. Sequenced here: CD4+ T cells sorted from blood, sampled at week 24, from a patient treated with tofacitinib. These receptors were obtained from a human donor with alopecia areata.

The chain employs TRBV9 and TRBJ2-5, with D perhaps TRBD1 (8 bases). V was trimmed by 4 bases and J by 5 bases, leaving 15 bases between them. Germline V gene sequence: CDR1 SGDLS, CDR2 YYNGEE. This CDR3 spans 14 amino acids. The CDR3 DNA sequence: TGTGCCAGCAGCCTCACAGGGGGAGGGGAGACCCAGTACTTC. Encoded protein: CASSLTGGGETQYF. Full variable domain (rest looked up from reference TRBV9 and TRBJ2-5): DSGVTQTPKHLITATGQRVTLRCSPRSGDLSVYWYQQSLDQGLQFLIQYYNGEERAKGNILERFSAQQFPDLHSELNLSSLELGDSALYFCASSLTGGGETQYFGPGTRLLVL.

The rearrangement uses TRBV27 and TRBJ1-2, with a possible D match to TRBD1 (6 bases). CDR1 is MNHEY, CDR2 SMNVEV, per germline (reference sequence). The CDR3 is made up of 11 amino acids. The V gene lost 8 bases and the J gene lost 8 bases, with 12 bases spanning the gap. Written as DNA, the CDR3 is TGTGCCAGCGGACACAGGGACGGCTACACCTTC. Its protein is CASGHRDGYTF.

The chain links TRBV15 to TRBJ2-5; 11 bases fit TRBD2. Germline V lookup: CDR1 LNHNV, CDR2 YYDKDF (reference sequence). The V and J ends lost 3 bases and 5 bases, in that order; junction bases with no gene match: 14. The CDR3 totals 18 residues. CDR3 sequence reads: CATSSPPALLAGAETQYF. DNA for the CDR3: TGTGCCACCAGCAGCCCCCCGGCGTTACTAGCGGGGGCGGAGACCCAGTACTTC.

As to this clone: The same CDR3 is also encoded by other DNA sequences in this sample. The CDR3 is CSVLQAYEQYF. Written as DNA, the CDR3 is TGCAGCGTATTACAGGCCTACGAGCAGTACTTC. V usage is TRBV29-1 and J usage is TRBJ2-7; D perhaps matches TRBD1 (5 bases). The ends were cut back, 6 bases at V and 2 bases at J, with 8 bases in the middle. CDR3 length: 11 residues. Germline values: CDR1 SQVTM, CDR2 ANQGSEA.

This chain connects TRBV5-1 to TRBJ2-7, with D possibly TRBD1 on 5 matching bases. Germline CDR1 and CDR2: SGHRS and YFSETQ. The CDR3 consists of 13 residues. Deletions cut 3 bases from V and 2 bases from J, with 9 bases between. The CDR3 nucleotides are TGCGCCAGCAGCTCCAGGGAAGCCTACGAGCAGTACTTC. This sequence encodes CASSSREAYEQYF. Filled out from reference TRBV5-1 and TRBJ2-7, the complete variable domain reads KAGVTQTPRYLIKTRGQQVTLSCSPISGHRSVSWYQQTPGQGLQFLFEYFSETQRNKGNFPGRFSGRQFSNSRSEMNVSTLELGDSALYLCASSSREAYEQYFGPGTRLTVT.

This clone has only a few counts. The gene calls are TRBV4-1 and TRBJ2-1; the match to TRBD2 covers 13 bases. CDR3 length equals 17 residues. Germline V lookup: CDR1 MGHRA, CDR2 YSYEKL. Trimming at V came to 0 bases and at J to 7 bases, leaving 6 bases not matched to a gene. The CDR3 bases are TGCGCCAGCAGCCAAGAGCCCGGGACTAGCGGGGTTAATGAGCAGTTCTTC. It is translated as CASSQEPGTSGVNEQFF.

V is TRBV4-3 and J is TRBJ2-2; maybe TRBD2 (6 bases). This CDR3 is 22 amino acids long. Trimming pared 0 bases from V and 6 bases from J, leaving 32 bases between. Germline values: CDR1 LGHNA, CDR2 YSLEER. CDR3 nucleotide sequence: TGCGCCAGCAGCCAAGATATTTTATCGATCCCCGGGACTCCAAGGAGGCCCGGGGAGCTGTTTTTT. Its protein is CASSQDILSIPGTPRRPGELFF.

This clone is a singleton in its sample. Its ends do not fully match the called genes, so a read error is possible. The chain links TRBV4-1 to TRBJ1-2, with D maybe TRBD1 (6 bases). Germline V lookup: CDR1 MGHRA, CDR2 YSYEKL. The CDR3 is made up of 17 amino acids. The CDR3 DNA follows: TGCGCCAGCACCCAACACCGGGGGGCCAGGGGACGCTATGGCTACACCTTC. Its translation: CASTQHRGARGRYGYTF.